This TCR beta chain was sequenced during a study of PD-L1 blockade in urothelial cancer. Study summary: The authors examined blood 3 weeks (second dose) and 6 weeks after treatment start. A median blood sample held about 140,000 T cells and tens of thousands of unique TCRs.

Synthetic templates analogous to TCR were spiked into all PCRs individually. Libraries were prepared by immunoSEQ multiplex PCR; TCRdb keeps only in-frame clonotypes and omits some of them. The sample holds 55,000 to 80,000 clones, 70% to 90% seen once. The CDR3 is 16 amino acids. Between the trimmed V and J ends, which lost 1 base and 0 bases, there was a span of 13 bases. CDR1 and CDR2 from the germline V gene are SGHTA and FQGNSA. The sample's time point: pretreatment peripheral blood. The sample here was PBMCs, taken around atezolizumab (anti-PD-L1) treatment. This chain joins TRBV7-2 and TRBJ2-7, with D tentatively TRBD1 (7 bases). This receptor was identified in a man aged 55-75 years with urothelial cancer. The CDR3 region has the DNA TGTGCCAGCAGCTTAGGGGGGGCAGGGGGCTCCTACGAGCAGTACTTC. Its protein is CASSLGGAGGSYEQYF. Full variable domain (outside the CDR3, taken from reference TRBV7-2 and TRBJ2-7): GAGVSQSPSNKVTEKGKDVELRCDPISGHTALYWYRQSLGQGLEFLIYFQGNSAPDKSGLPSDRFSAERTGGSVSTLTIQRTQQEDSAVYLCASSLGGAGGSYEQYFGPGTRLTVT.